One and the same sample provided the 28 T cell receptor beta chains below, sequenced in a study of sequential checkpoint blockade in melanoma. The treatment here: randomized to nivolumab then ipilimumab (arm A) or the reverse (arm B). TCRdb's copy holds only in-frame clones and misses some; the assay was immunoSEQ multiplex PCR. This sample has around 20,000 clones; roughly 86% occur once, and the top ten carry roughly 12%. This material consisted of CD8+ T cells sorted from blood (inferred from file names), taken from a patient given nivolumab and ipilimumab in sequence. The receptors shown here come from a human donor with melanoma.

The chain carries TRBV4-1 and TRBJ2-2; weak D call: TRBD1 (5 bases). The ends were cut back, 1 base at V and 0 bases at J, with 21 bases in the middle. The CDR3 spans 20 residues. CDR1 is MGHRA and CDR2 is YSYEKL in the germline V gene. The DNA of the CDR3 is TGCGCCAGCAGCCAAGCCGCTCTGTGGGGCCCAGGACCGAACACCGGGGAGCTGTTTTTT. Translated, it gives CASSQAALWGPGPNTGELFF.

This clone was seen a single time. V gene TRBV30 combines with J gene TRBJ2-6; TRBD1 might be the D (6 bases). Germline V lookup: CDR1 GTSNPN, CDR2 SVGIG (reference sequence). This CDR3 is built from 17 residues. Deletions cut 1 base from V and 0 bases from J, with 13 bases between. CDR3 nucleotide sequence: TGTGCCTGGAGTGAGGGACACAAGAGCTCTGGGGCCAACGTCCTGACTTTC. Translating gives CAWSEGHKSSGANVLTF. Variable domain in full (rest from reference TRBV30 and TRBJ2-6): SQTIHQWPATLVQPVGSPLSLECTVEGTSNPNLYWYRQAAGRGLQLLFYSVGIGQISSEVPQNLSASRPQDRQFILSSKKLLLSDSGFYLCAWSEGHKSSGANVLTFGAGSRLTVL.

For this clone: Different DNA sequences within this sample yield the same CDR3. The chain combines TRBV18 with TRBJ2-1; TRBD1 aligns across 7 bases. The CDR3 has 14 amino acids. V shed 3 bases and J 5 bases; nucleotides not matched to a gene: 4. Germline loops: CDR1 KGHSH, CDR2 LQKENI. The CDR3 bases are TGTGCCAGCTCACCCTTAACAGGGGACAATGAGCAGTTCTTC. Translating gives CASSPLTGDNEQFF.

V and J are TRBV28 and TRBJ1-5, with D possibly being TRBD1 (5 bases). The germline V gene encodes CDR1 MDHEN and CDR2 SYDVKM. V shed 8 bases and J shed 6 bases, with 14 bases lying between them. The CDR3 totals 13 residues. In DNA, the CDR3 is TGTGCCAGCTATACAGGCTGGGGTCAGCCCCAGCATTTT. Its protein product is CASYTGWGQPQHF.

This clone was found once. The CDR3 region is CASSQSSPYNEQFF. The CDR3 DNA is TGTGCCAGCAGCCAGAGTAGTCCCTACAATGAGCAGTTCTTC. This chain links TRBV14 with TRBJ2-1; D unclear. The CDR3 consists of 14 residues. Germline-derived CDR1 and CDR2 are SGHDN and FVKESK. Trimming shortened V by 3 bases and J by 2 bases, and 8 bases separated the two germline ends.

The J gene is TRBJ2-7, the V gene TRBV28; 10 bases are shared with TRBD2. The CDR3 has 16 amino acids. Germline values: CDR1 MDHEN, CDR2 SYDVKM. V lost 4 bases to trimming and J lost 6 bases; unmatched junction nucleotides: 12. In DNA, the CDR3 is TGTGCCAGCAGTTCACCTCTAGCGGGAGCAGTACGCGAGCAGTACTTC. It specifies CASSSPLAGAVREQYF.

This clone was found a few times. The V gene is TRBV19, the J gene TRBJ2-1; maybe TRBD2 (6 bases). V lost 7 bases and J 2 bases, leaving 15 bases between the germline ends. The CDR3 sequence is 15 residues long. CDR1 and CDR2 from the germline V gene are LNHDA and SQIVND (reference sequence). The CDR3 sequence is CASMGFGRPYNEQFF. In DNA form, the CDR3 reads TGTGCCAGTATGGGCTTCGGGAGACCCTACAATGAGCAGTTCTTC.

This clone was detected only once. The chain recombines TRBV29-1 with TRBJ1-1; 11 positions match TRBD1. The germline V gene has CDR1 SQVTM and CDR2 ANQGSEA. Losses at the gene ends were 4 bases for V and 0 bases for J; bases not matched to a gene: 16. The CDR3 extends over 19 amino acids. CDR3 nucleotide sequence: TGCAGCGTTGCCCCGGACAGGGGGCGAGGGTTAGGTGTGAACACTGAAGCTTTCTTT. This sequence encodes CSVAPDRGRGLGVNTEAFF. Full variable domain (rest looked up from reference TRBV29-1 and TRBJ1-1): SAVISQKPSRDICQRGTSLTIQCQVDSQVTMMFWYRQQPGQSLTLIATANQGSEATYESGFVIDKFPISRPNLTFSTLTVSNMSPEDSSIYLCSVAPDRGRGLGVNTEAFFGQGTRLTVV.

A few counts support this clone. The chain uses TRBV11-2 and TRBJ1-2; a weak D match, TRBD1 (6 bases). In germline, CDR1 is SGHAT, CDR2 FQNNGV. The CDR3 covers 15 residues. The germline V and J ends were trimmed by 4 bases and 6 bases, with 18 bases remaining between them. The CDR3 is CASSSLRQVQDGYTF. The DNA of the CDR3 is TGTGCCAGCAGCTCCCTCCGACAGGTCCAGGATGGCTACACCTTC.

This chain links TRBV14 with TRBJ2-7, with D possibly being TRBD1 (6 bases). V lost 3 bases and J 2 bases, leaving 17 bases between the germline ends. The CDR3 loop spans 16 amino acids. In germline, CDR1 is SGHDN, CDR2 FVKESK. In DNA, the CDR3 is TGTGCCAGCAGCCAGAGGCTCTGGCAGGGGACCTACGAGCAGTACTTC. This codes for CASSQRLWQGTYEQYF.

The chain joins TRBV5-1 to TRBJ1-1, with no clear D. The CDR3 runs to 14 residues. With 2 bases removed from V and 2 bases from J, the gap between germline ends came to 10 bases. CDR1 is SGHRS and CDR2 is YFSETQ in the germline V gene. Written as DNA, the CDR3 is TGCGCCAGCAGCTTAGTAGAGGGAAACACTGAAGCTTTCTTT. It encodes CASSLVEGNTEAFF.

This clone was counted once. The chain carries TRBV14 and TRBJ2-1; D is undetermined. The length of the CDR3 is 15 residues. Germline lookup yields CDR1 SGHDN and CDR2 FVKESK. V was clipped by 1 base and J by 5 bases, with 12 bases between them. The DNA of the CDR3 is TGTGCCAGCAGCCAAGGGCTCCGTGTCCACAATGAGCAGTTCTTC. Translating gives CASSQGLRVHNEQFF.

The J gene is TRBJ2-2, the V gene TRBV5-1, with TRBD1 matching 8 bases. The J segment lost 6 bases and the V segment lost 0 bases, leaving 1 base of the junction unmatched. From germline, CDR1 is SGHRS and CDR2 YFSETQ. CDR3 length equals 14 residues. The CDR3 DNA reads as TGCGCCAGCAGCTTGGGGGACAGGTCCGGGGAGCTGTTTTTT. It translates to CASSLGDRSGELFF.

This clone has only a few counts. The chain links TRBV7-9 to TRBJ1-2; the D gene is possibly TRBD1 (5 bases). The CDR3 runs to 16 residues. Germline values: CDR1 SEHNR, CDR2 FQNEAQ (reference sequence). The ends were cut back, 1 base at V and 4 bases at J, with 16 bases in the middle. The CDR3 nucleotides read TGTGCCAGCAGCTTAGATGGGGCCGGAAGGATCTATGGCTACACCTTC. Its protein is CASSLDGAGRIYGYTF.

The genes are TRBV19 and TRBJ1-4, with D possibly TRBD1 on 5 matching bases. CDR1 and CDR2 from the germline V gene are LNHDA and SQIVND (reference sequence). The CDR3 runs to 14 residues. The germline V and J ends were trimmed by 8 bases and 3 bases, with 13 bases remaining between them. The CDR3, as DNA: TGTGCCAGTGGGGCACACTCAGCTAATGAAAAACTGTTTTTT. It translates to CASGAHSANEKLFF.

This rearrangement joins TRBV28 to TRBJ1-5; perhaps TRBD1 as D (6 bases). This CDR3 has 16 amino acids. Germline CDR1 MDHEN, CDR2 SYDVKM. V was clipped by 3 bases and J by 6 bases, with 18 bases between them. CDR3 region: CASSFLITGYTQPQHF. The DNA of the CDR3 is TGTGCCAGCAGTTTTTTGATCACAGGGTACACTCAGCCCCAGCATTTT.

The chain uses TRBV6-1 and TRBJ2-1, with D perhaps TRBD2 (5 bases). V lost 10 bases and J lost 7, with 17 bases in between. Germline CDR1 MNHNS, CDR2 SASEGT. This CDR3 spans 13 amino acids. CDR3: CATGNFIMNEQFF. The DNA of the CDR3 is TGTGCCACGGGGAATTTTATAATGAATGAGCAGTTCTTC.

V is TRBV7-2 and J is TRBJ1-4; 7 bases are a match to TRBD1. The CDR3 runs 15 residues. The V gene end was trimmed by 2 bases and the J gene end by 5 bases; junction bases not matched to a gene: 5. Germline V gives CDR1 SGHTA, CDR2 FQGNSA. This CDR3 is CASSLMGRGNEKLFF. CDR3 DNA sequence: TGTGCCAGCAGCTTAATGGGCAGGGGGAATGAAAAACTGTTTTTT.

The gene calls are TRBV5-1 and TRBJ2-7; D might be TRBD2 (5 bases). Germline-derived CDR1 and CDR2 are SGHRS and YFSETQ. CDR3 length: 15 residues. V lost 2 bases to trimming and J lost 0 bases, with 12 bases between them. The CDR3 DNA is TGCGCCAGCAGCTTTGGACGGGATAGCTCCTACGAGCAGTACTTC. It codes for CASSFGRDSSYEQYF.

The chain has TRBV19 and TRBJ2-5; 8 bases match TRBD2. The germline V gene encodes CDR1 LNHDA and CDR2 SQIVND (reference sequence). J lost 3 bases, V lost 1 base, and 4 bases had no gene match. The CDR3 is made up of 15 amino acids. The CDR3 nucleotides are TGTGCCAGTAGTATAGCGGGAGGGACCGAAGAGACCCAGTACTTC. Its protein is CASSIAGGTEETQYF.

This clone was observed a few times. V is TRBV7-8 and J is TRBJ2-7; 9 nucleotides line up with TRBD1. With V trimmed by 5 bases and J by 2 bases, 1 base remained unmatched. Germline loops: CDR1 SGHVS, CDR2 FQNEAQ. The CDR3 is 13 residues long. The CDR3 sequence: CASSRTGAYEQYF. In DNA, the CDR3 is TGTGCCAGCAGCCGGACAGGGGCCTACGAGCAGTACTTC.

V and J are TRBV9 and TRBJ2-1, with TRBD2 identical over 9 bases. The CDR3 runs to 16 residues. Trimming took 0 bases from V and 8 from J; bases not matched to a gene: 9. Germline assignment: CDR1 SGDLS and CDR2 YYNGEE. In DNA, the CDR3 is TGTGCCAGCAGCGTAGAGATAGCGGGAGATTACGATGAGCAGTTCTTC. This gives the protein CASSVEIAGDYDEQFF.

The gene calls are TRBV27 and TRBJ2-1, with a weak D call TRBD2 (5 bases). Per germline, CDR1 MNHEY and CDR2 SMNVEV (reference sequence). The CDR3 spans 16 residues. V lost 7 bases and J 0 bases, leaving 16 bases between the germline ends. CDR3: CASTPRGASSYNEQFF. CDR3 in DNA: TGTGCCAGCACCCCTCGGGGAGCGAGCTCCTACAATGAGCAGTTCTTC.

The rearrangement uses TRBV7-8 and TRBJ1-1; D ambiguous. The CDR3 has 14 residues. Germline assignment: CDR1 SGHVS and CDR2 FQNEAQ. V was clipped by 0 bases and J by 1 base, with 6 bases between them. The CDR3 sequence is CASSLARRNTEAFF. Written as DNA, the CDR3 is TGTGCCAGCAGCTTAGCGCGGAGGAACACTGAAGCTTTCTTT.

This clone was counted a single time. The chain carries TRBV6-4 and TRBJ2-1; the D gene is possibly TRBD2 (6 bases). This CDR3 is built from 14 residues. V lost 0 bases and J lost 3, with 6 bases in between. Looked up from germline, CDR1 is MRHNA and CDR2 is SNTAGT. The CDR3: CASSDSGGYNEQFF. The DNA for the CDR3 is TGTGCCAGCAGTGACTCGGGGGGCTACAATGAGCAGTTCTTC.

The rearrangement uses TRBV27 and TRBJ2-7; 9 nucleotides match TRBD2. V shed 6 bases, J shed 7 bases, and the junction held 13 bases outside the gene matches. From germline, CDR1 is MNHEY and CDR2 SMNVEV (reference sequence). This CDR3 is built from 15 residues. The DNA of the CDR3 is TGTGCCAGCAGCCTCCTAGCGGGACGAAAGGGTGAGCAGTACTTC. Its translation is CASSLLAGRKGEQYF.

The chain recombines TRBV18 with TRBJ2-1; 14 nucleotides line up with TRBD2. The trim removed 3 bases at V and 7 bases at J, leaving 8 bases unmatched. The CDR3 has 17 residues. The V gene's germline CDR1 is KGHSH and CDR2 LQKENI. Here the CDR3 DNA reads TGTGCCAGCTCACCGAGCGGCGGGACTAGCGGGAGAAATGAGCAGTTCTTC. This sequence encodes CASSPSGGTSGRNEQFF.

This clone has only one observation. The chain joins TRBV5-6 to TRBJ1-4; TRBD1 is a possible D gene (6 bases). V lost 0 bases and J lost 0, with 12 bases in between. The CDR3 is made up of 17 amino acids. Germline values: CDR1 SGHDT, CDR2 YYEEEE. The CDR3 DNA is TGTGCCAGCAGCTTGGTTCGGGGGGCCGCAACTAATGAAAAACTGTTTTTT. Its translation is CASSLVRGAATNEKLFF.